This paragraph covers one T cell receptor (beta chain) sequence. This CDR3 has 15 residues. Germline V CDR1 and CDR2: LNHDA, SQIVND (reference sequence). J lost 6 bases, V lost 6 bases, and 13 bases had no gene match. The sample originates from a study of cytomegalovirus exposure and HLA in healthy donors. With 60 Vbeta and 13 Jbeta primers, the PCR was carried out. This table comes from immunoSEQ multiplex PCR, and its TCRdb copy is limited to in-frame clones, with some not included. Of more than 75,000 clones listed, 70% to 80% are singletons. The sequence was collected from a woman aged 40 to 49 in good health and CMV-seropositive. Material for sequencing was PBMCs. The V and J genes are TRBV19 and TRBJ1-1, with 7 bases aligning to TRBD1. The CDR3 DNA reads TGTGCCAGTAGACCATGGGAGGCAGACAGGGCTGAAGCTTTCTTT. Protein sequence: CASRPWEADRAEAFF.